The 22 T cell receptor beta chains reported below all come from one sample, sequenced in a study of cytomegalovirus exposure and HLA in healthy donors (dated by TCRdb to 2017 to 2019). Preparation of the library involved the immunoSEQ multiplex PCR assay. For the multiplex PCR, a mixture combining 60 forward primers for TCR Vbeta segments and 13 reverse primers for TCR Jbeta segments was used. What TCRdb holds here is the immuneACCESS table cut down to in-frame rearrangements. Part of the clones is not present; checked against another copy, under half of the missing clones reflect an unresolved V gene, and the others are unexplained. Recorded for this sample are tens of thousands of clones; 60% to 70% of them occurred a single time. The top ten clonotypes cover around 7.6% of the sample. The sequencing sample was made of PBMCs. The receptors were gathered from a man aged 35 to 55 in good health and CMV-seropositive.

The CDR3 here is CAWSGTAQETQYF. CDR3 nucleotide sequence: TGTGCCTGGAGCGGGACAGCTCAAGAGACCCAGTACTTC. The rearrangement uses TRBV30 and TRBJ2-5; 7 bases map to TRBD1. Germline V gives CDR1 GTSNPN, CDR2 SVGIG (reference sequence). The V and J ends lost 3 bases and 2 bases, in that order; junction bases with no gene match: 3. The CDR3 covers 13 residues. Together with reference TRBV30 and TRBJ2-5, the CDR3 gives the full variable domain: SQTIHQWPATLVQPVGSPLSLECTVEGTSNPNLYWYRQAAGRGLQLLFYSVGIGQISSEVPQNLSASRPQDRQFILSSKKLLLSDSGFYLCAWSGTAQETQYFGPGTRLLVL.

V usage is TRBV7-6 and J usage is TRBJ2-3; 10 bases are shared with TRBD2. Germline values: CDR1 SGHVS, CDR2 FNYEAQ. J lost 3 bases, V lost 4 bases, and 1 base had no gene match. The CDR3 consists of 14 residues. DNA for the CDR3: TGTGCCAGCAGCTGGACTAGCGGTACAGATACGCAGTATTTT. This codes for CASSWTSGTDTQYF.

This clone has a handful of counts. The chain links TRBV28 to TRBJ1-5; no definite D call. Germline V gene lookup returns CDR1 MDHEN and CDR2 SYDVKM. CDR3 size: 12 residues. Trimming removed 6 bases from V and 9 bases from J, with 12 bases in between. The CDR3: CASSPSPGPQHF. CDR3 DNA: TGTGCCAGCAGCCCGAGCCCTGGGCCCCAGCATTTT.

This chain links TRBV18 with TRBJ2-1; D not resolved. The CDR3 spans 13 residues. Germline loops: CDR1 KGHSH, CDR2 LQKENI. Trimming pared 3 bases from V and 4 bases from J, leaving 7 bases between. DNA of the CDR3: TGTGCCAGCTCACCGTCGCGGTACAATGAGCAGTTCTTC. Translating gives CASSPSRYNEQFF.

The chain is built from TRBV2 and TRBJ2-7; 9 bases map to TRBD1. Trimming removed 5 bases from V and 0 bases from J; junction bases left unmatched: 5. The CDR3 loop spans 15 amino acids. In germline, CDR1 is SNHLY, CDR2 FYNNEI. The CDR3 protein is CASSLGQGSSYEQYF. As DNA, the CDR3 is TGTGCCAGCAGTCTCGGACAGGGGAGCTCCTACGAGCAGTACTTC.

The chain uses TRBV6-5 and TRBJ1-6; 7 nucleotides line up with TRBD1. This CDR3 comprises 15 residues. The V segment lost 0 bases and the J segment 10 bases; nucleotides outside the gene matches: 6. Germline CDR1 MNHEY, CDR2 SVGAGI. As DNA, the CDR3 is TGTGCCAGCAGTTACTCGACAGGGCAAGGATCACCCCTCCACTTT. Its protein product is CASSYSTGQGSPLHF.

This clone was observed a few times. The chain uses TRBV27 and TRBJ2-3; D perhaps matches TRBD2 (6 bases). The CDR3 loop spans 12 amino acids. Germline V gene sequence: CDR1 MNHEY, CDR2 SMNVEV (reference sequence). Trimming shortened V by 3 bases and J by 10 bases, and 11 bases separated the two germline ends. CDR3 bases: TGTGCCAGCAGTTTTTTGGAGGGAGCGCAGTATTTT. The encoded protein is CASSFLEGAQYF.

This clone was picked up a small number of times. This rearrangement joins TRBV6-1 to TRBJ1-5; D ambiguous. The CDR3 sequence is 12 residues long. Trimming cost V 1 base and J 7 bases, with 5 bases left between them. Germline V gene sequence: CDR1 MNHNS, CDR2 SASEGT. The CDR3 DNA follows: TGTGCCAGCAGTGAAGGTAGCCAGCCCCAGCATTTT. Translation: CASSEGSQPQHF.

The CDR3 loop is CASSQVGTRTNYGYTF. The CDR3 coding sequence is TGCGCCAGCAGCCAAGTAGGGACAAGGACTAACTATGGCTACACCTTC. The V call is TRBV4-1, the J call TRBJ1-2; a possible D gene is TRBD1 (6 bases). The germline V gene has CDR1 MGHRA and CDR2 YSYEKL. The V end was cut by 1 base, the J end by 0 bases, with 12 bases between. CDR3 size: 16 residues.

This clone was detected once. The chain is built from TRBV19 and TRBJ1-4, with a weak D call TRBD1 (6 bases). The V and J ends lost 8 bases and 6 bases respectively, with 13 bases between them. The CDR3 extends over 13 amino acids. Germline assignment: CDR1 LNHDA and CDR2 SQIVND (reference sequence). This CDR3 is CASGQGQYEKLFF. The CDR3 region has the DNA TGTGCCAGTGGGCAAGGACAGTATGAAAAACTGTTTTTT.

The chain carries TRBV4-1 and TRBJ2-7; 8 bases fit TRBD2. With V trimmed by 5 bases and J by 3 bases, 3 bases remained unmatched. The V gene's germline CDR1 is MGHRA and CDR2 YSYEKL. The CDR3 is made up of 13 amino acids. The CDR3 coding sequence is TGCGCCAGCAGCTTGGCGGGAGGCTACGAGCAGTACTTC. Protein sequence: CASSLAGGYEQYF.

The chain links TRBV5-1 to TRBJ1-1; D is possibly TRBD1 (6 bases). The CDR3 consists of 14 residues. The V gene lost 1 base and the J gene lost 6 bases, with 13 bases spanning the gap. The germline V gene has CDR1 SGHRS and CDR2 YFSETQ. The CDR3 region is CASSLWGQEAEAFF. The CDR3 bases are TGCGCCAGCAGCTTGTGGGGACAAGAGGCTGAAGCTTTCTTT.

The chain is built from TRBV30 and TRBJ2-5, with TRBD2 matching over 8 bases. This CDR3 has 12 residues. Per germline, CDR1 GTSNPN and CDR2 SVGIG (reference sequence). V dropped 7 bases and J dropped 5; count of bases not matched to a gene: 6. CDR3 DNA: TGTGCCTCCTCCGGGGGGGCTGAGACCCAGTACTTC. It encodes CASSGGAETQYF. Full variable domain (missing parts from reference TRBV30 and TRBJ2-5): SQTIHQWPATLVQPVGSPLSLECTVEGTSNPNLYWYRQAAGRGLQLLFYSVGIGQISSEVPQNLSASRPQDRQFILSSKKLLLSDSGFYLCASSGGAETQYFGPGTRLLVL.

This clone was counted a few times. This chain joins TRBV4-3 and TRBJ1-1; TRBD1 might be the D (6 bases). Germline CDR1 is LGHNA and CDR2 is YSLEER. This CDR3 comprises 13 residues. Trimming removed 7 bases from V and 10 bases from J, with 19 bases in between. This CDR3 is CASTLNLQGRAFF. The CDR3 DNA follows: TGCGCCAGCACCCTAAACCTACAGGGCCGAGCTTTCTTT.

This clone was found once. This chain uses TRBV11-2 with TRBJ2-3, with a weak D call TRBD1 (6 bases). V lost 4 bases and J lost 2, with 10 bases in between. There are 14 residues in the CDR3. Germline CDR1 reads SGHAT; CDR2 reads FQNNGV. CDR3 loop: CASSSTGFTDTQYF. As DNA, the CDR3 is TGTGCCAGCAGCTCCACAGGGTTCACAGATACGCAGTATTTT.

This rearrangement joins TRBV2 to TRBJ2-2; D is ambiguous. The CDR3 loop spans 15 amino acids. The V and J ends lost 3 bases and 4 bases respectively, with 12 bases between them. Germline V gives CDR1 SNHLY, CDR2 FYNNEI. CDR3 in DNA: TGTGCCAGCAGTGATTTTAGGCGGAGCACCGGGGAGCTGTTTTTT. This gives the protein CASSDFRRSTGELFF.

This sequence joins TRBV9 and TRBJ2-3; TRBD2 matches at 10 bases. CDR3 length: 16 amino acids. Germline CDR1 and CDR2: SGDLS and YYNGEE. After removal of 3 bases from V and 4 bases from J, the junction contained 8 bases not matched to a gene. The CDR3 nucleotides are TGTGCCAGCAGCGGTCTAGCGGGGGCGGGTGCAGATACGCAGTATTTT. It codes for CASSGLAGAGADTQYF.

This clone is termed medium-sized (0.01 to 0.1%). The CDR3 DNA reads TGTGCCAGCAGCTCGGGACAGGGAGGCAATCAGCCCCAGCATTTT. Amino acid sequence: CASSSGQGGNQPQHF. The V and J genes are TRBV7-9 and TRBJ1-5; 9 bases line up with TRBD1. CDR1 and CDR2 from the germline V gene are SEHNR and FQNEAQ (reference sequence). V dropped 4 bases and J dropped 2; count of bases not matched to a gene: 3. The CDR3 runs to 15 residues.

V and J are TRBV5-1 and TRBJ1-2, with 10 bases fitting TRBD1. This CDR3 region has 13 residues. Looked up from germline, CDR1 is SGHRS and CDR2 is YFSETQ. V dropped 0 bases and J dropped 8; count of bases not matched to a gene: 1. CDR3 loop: CASSLEGQGGYTF. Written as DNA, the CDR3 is TGCGCCAGCAGCTTGGAGGGACAGGGGGGCTACACCTTC.

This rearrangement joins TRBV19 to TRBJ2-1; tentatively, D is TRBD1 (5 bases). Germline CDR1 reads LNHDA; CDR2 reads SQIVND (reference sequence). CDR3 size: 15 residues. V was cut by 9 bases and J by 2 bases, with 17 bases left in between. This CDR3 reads CASIQDRGAYNEQFF. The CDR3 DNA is TGTGCCAGCATCCAAGACAGAGGCGCCTACAATGAGCAGTTCTTC.

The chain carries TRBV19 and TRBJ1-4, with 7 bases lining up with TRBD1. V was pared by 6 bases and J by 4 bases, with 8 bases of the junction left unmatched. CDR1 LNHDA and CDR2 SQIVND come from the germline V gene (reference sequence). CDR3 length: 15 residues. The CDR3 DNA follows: TGTGCCAGTAGCCGAGAGGGACAGATTAATGAAAAACTGTTTTTT. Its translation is CASSREGQINEKLFF.

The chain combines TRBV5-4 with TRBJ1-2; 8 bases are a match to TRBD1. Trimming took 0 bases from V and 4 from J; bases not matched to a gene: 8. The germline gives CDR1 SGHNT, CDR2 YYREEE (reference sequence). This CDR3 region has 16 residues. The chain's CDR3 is CASSLGGTGVVYGYTF. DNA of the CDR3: TGTGCCAGCAGCTTGGGGGGGACAGGAGTCGTCTATGGCTACACCTTC.